The source of this T cell receptor (beta chain) is a study of blood T cell repertoires in COVID-19. Authors' analysis steps: Estimated nucleated cell counts came from reference gene primer amplification. Clones were read by immunoSEQ multiplex PCR, and TCRdb kept only the in-frame ones, dropping some. That table gives V, J and clone size, and the DNA gave D and trimming. The repertoire consists of about 300,000 clones, with around 86% occurring once and the leading ten covering 4% to 6%. Germline loops: CDR1 ENHRY, CDR2 SYGVKD. V trimming: 2 bases; J trimming: 4 bases; junction bases outside the gene matches: 3. The CDR3 has 15 residues. Recovered participants had two consecutive negative NP/OP PCR tests, healthcare professional clearance, or symptom resolution.

Sequences were obtained from PBMCs or T cells enriched from blood (not recorded which). The sequence was collected from a man aged 55-75 years who had recovered from COVID-19. The chain carries TRBV10-3 and TRBJ2-3, with TRBD2 identical over 10 bases. Here the CDR3 DNA reads TGTGCCATCAGTGAGATCAGCGGGAGGGCAGATACGCAGTATTTT. It encodes CAISEISGRADTQYF.